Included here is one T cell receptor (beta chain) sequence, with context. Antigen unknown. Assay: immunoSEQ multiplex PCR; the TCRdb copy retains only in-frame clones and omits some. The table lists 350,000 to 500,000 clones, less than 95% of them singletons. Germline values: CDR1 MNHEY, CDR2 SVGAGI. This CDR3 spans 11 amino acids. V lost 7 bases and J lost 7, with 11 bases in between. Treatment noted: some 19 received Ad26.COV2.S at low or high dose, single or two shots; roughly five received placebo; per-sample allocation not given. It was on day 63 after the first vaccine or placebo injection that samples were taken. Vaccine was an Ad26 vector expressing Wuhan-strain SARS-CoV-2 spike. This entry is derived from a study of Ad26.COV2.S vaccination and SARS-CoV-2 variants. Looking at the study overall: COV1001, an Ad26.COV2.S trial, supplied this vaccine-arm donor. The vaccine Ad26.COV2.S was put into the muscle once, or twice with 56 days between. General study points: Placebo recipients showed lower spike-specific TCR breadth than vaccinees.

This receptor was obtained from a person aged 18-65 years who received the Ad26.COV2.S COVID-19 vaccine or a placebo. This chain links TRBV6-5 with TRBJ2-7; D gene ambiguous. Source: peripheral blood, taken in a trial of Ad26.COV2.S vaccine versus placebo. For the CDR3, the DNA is TGTGCCAGCACCCGCGGCGATGAGCAGTACTTC. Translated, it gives CASTRGDEQYF.